This T cell receptor (beta chain) comes out of a study of human T cells and chemical hapten exposure (dated by TCRdb to about 2021). For the wider study: For sensitization, 2% DPC in acetone was applied to an approximately 2 cm by approximately 2 cm area of upper inner arm skin. Libraries were pooled for sequencing, and per-sample TCR yields varied mainly because of small differences in library volumes within the pool. This study followed changes in the peripheral blood TCR repertoire in vivo during primary and secondary sensitization of alopecia patients to the hapten diphenylcyclopropenone (DPC). Throughout the roughly 24-week study period, patients were also given weekly therapeutic DPC doses on the scalp. Patch testing was done on the upper back using Finn chambers containing 0.01% DPC, and results were scored after 6 days according to International Contact Dermatitis Research Group standards. Blood for TCR sequencing was provided by twenty-nine alopecia patients at one to four time points (pre-sensitization, 2, 6 and 24 weeks). The patient cohort, mostly female, included alopecia areata with under or over 50% scalp involvement, alopecia totalis and alopecia universalis. Patient blood was sampled pre-sensitization (week 0) and at 2, 6 and about 24 weeks after DPC sensitization.

What the authors observed across the whole study: Repeated subsampling changed both the strength of the expansion versus patch-test correlation and the threshold at which that correlation became significant. DPC sensitization did not change the number of TCRs with a frequency above 1 in 1000, and there was no evidence of changes in global repertoire structure. Alopecia, a presumed autoimmune disease, was present in all patients, so the immune response of the patients might differ from that of healthy individuals. Patch test score was positively correlated with the number of PT1 expanded TCRs, with significance at thresholds 8, 16 and 32 but not at 4. Significantly more large CDR3 similarity clusters were formed by expanded TCRs than by pre-sensitization or healthy control sets, consistent with antigen-driven responses.

The sample's time point label, in plain terms: pre-sensitization, week 0. The treatment or condition tag for this specimen amounts to: therapeutic diphenylcyclopropenone sensitization with weekly scalp DPC. Blood at each patch-test visit was drawn before the patch test was applied. To be eligible, patients had to be aged 18 to 70, diagnosed with alopecia and judged suitable for DPC therapy, while pregnant patients were excluded. Unfractionated whole blood was collected in Tempus Blood RNA tubes, and total RNA was extracted from that blood. Receptor amplification or capture employed RACE. The data were produced on a NextSeq 500. During library preparation, unique molecular identifiers were attached to individual cDNA molecules so that TCRs could be counted quantitatively and reproducibly. Each blood RNA sample was used to sequence both TCR alpha and TCR beta chains. For the original study's pipeline: Samples had a median of about 96,000 TCRs, with a range from roughly 20,000 to 700,000. The Decombinator software suite was used to annotate V, J and CDR3 in the TCR reads. Every sample was subsampled to the same number of TCRs (28,000) for the PS versus PT1 abundance plots. Expanded TCRs were defined as absent before sensitization and observed at least eight times at the 2-week time point. TCRdb cleaned the public reads at Q25 with fastp, built clones with MiXCR and kept in-frame beta chains. A single entry per CDR3 protein holds the most common genes and DNA from its merged rows. The V and J calls reflect TCRdb's pipeline rather than the authors' work. This sample has more than 250,000 distinct CDR3 sequences in its table, and over 8% of those were observed once. The ten top clones hold 2% to 2.5% of the sample.

As regards this clonotype: It lacks a known antigen. No much larger clonotype is one base removed from it; base qualities were not supplied.

Sequences were derived from whole blood, sampled in connection with sensitization to the hapten diphenylcyclopropenone (DPC). The receptor's source is a woman aged 40 to 50 with alopecia areata. Some clones in this sample may be carry-over from other donors' samples.

Read as DNA, the sequence is TGCAGTGCCCTAAACCAGGGAAGTCCCTACAATGAGCAGTTCTTC. Translated, it gives CSALNQGSPYNEQFF. The chain is made from TRBV20-1 and TRBJ2-1, and possibly TRBD1, on 5 matching bases. Taken from cysteine to phenylalanine, the CDR3 has 15 residues. Only the CDR3 portion is preserved as DNA: 45 bases, with reading frame beginning at the first base. The CDR1 and CDR2 encoded by the germline V gene (reference sequence) are DFQATT and SNEGSKA. V was cut back by 6 bases and J by 2 bases, leaving a gap of 17 bases between them.